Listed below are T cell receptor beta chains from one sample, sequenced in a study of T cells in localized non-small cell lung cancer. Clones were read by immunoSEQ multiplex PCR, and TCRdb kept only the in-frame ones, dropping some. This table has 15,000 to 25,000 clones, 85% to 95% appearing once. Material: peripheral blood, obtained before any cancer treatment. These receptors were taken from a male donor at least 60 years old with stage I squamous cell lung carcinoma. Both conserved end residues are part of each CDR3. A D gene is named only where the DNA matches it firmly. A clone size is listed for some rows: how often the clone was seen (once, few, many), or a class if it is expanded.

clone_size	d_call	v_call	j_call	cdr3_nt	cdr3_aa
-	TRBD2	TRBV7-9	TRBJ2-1	TGTGCCAGCAGCTTAGAAGCGGGAGTATTATATGAGCAGTTCTTC	CASSLEAGVLYEQFF
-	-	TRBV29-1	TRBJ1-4	TGCAGCGTTGCGGTCTCGAATGAAAAACTGTTTTTT	CSVAVSNEKLFF
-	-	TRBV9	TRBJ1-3	TGTGCCAGCAGCGTGGGGGGCGACTCTGGAAACACCATATATTTT	CASSVGGDSGNTIYF
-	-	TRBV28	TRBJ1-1	TGTGCCAGCAGTTCAGGGACGAACACTGAAGCTTTCTTT	CASSSGTNTEAFF
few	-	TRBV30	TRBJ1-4	TGTGCCTGGAGCCCCCCCGCGGAGGATAATGAAAAACTGTTTTTT	CAWSPPAEDNEKLFF
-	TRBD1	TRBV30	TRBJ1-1	TGTGCCTGGAGTAGAGGGGGCTACACTGAAGCTTTCTTT	CAWSRGGYTEAFF
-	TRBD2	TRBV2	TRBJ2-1	TGTGCCAGCAGTTATACTCCGGGACTAGGAGGCAATGAGCAGTTCTTC	CASSYTPGLGGNEQFF
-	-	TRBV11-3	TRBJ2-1	TGTGCCAGCAGCTTAGTAAACCAGGGAGGCTCGGTTGAGCAGTTCTTC	CASSLVNQGGSVEQFF
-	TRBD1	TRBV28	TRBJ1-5	TGTGCCAGCCTTAGAGACAGGGGAGGGGGTCAGCCCCAGCATTTT	CASLRDRGGGQPQHF
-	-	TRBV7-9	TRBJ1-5	TGTGCCAGCAGCCCATCTAATCAGCCCCAGCATTTT	CASSPSNQPQHF
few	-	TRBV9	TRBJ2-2	TGTGCCAGCAGCGAGAGGGGAGGAGGGACCGGGGAGCTGTTTTTT	CASSERGGGTGELFF
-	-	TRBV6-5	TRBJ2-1	TGTGCCAGCAGCTCACAGGGTGGTGAGCAGTTCTTC	CASSSQGGEQFF
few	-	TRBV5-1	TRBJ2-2	TGCGCCAGCAGCTTGAGATCGACAAGGGTATTGCCCGGGGAGCTGTTTTTT	CASSLRSTRVLPGELFF
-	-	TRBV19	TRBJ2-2	TGTGCCAGTAGTTCTCCCGGGGAGCTGTTTTTT	CASSSPGELFF
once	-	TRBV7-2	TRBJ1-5	TGTGCCAGCAGCTTAGGCAGTTCCCATCAGCCCCAGCATTTT	CASSLGSSHQPQHF
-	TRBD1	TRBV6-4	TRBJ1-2	TGTGCCAGCAGTCCCGGGACAGGGGCCGGCTACACCTTC	CASSPGTGAGYTF
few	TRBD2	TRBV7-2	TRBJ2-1	TGTGCCAGCAGCGCCACCGGGACTAGCGGATACCACAATGAGCAGTTCTTC	CASSATGTSGYHNEQFF
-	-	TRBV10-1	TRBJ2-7	TGCGCCAGCAGTGTTCCCGGGGGCTCCTACGAGCAGTACTTC	CASSVPGGSYEQYF
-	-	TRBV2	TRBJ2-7	TGTGCCAGCAGACTCGGGGAGGGGGACTACGAGCAGTACTTC	CASRLGEGDYEQYF
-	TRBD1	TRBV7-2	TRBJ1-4	TGTGCCAGCAGCTTCACAGGGGGCGCTTTGGAAAAACTGTTTTTT	CASSFTGGALEKLFF
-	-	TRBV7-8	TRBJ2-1	TGTGCCAGCAGCTTAACAGCTAGCTCCTACAATGAGCAGTTCTTC	CASSLTASSYNEQFF
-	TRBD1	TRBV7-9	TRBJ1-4	TGTGCCAGCAGCCGCGGACAGGGGGCGAGAACTAATGAAAAACTGTTTTTT	CASSRGQGARTNEKLFF
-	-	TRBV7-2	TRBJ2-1	TGTGCCAGCAGCTTCGTCGGGAGCTACTACAATGAGCAGTTCTTC	CASSFVGSYYNEQFF
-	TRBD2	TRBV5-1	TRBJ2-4	TGCGCCAGCAGCGCTGGACTAGCGGGAGGGCCGGTTTACGGAAACATTCAGTACTTC	CASSAGLAGGPVYGNIQYF
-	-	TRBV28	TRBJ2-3	TGTGCCAGCAGGAACAGGCTAACAGATACGCAGTATTTT	CASRNRLTDTQYF
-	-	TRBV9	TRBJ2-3	TGTGCCAGCAGCGTAGTCGGGGTTCCTAGCACAGATACGCAGTATTTT	CASSVVGVPSTDTQYF
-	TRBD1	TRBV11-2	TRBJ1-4	TGTGCCAGCAGCTTAGTGGGGGACAGAATAGAAAAACTGTTTTTT	CASSLVGDRIEKLFF
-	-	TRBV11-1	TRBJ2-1	TGTGCCAGCAGCACTACAGCGGAGAGCTCCTACAATGAGCAGTTCTTC	CASSTTAESSYNEQFF
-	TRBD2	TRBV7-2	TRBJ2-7	TGTGCCAGCAGACCTAGCGGCCTTAGCTCCTACGAGCAGTACTTC	CASRPSGLSSYEQYF
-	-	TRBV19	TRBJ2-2	TGTGCCAGTAGTATAGATGCGACGGGATGGGGGACCGGGGAGCTGTTTTTT	CASSIDATGWGTGELFF
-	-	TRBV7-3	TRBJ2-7	TGTGCCAGCAGCCACAATCCGGGACTCATCTACGAGCAGTACTTC	CASSHNPGLIYEQYF
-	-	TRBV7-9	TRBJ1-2	TGTGCCAGCAGCTTAGGGCAGGAGGGGAACTATGGCTACACCTTC	CASSLGQEGNYGYTF
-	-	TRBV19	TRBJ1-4	TGTGCCCGGGGGTGGGACGAAAAACTGTTTTTT	CARGWDEKLFF
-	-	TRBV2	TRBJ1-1	TGTGCCAGCGGGTCGACAGAGGGCACTGAAGCTTTCTTT	CASGSTEGTEAFF
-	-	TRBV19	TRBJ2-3	TGTGCCAGTAGTAAGGGGGAGGGCCCAGATACGCAGTATTTT	CASSKGEGPDTQYF
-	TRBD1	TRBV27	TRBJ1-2	TGTGCCAGCAGGATGACAGGGGACGGTGGCTACACCTTC	CASRMTGDGGYTF
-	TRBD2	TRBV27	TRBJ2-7	TGTGCCAGCGGGACTAGCGGCTCCTACGAGCAGTACTTC	CASGTSGSYEQYF
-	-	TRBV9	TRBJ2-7	TGTGCCAGCAGCGCCCTGGGGTCATCCTACGAGCAGTACTTC	CASSALGSSYEQYF
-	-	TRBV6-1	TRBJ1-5	TGTGCCAGCAGTGAATACGCGGCGGGGAGGGGCGTCAACCAGCCCCAGCATTTT	CASSEYAAGRGVNQPQHF
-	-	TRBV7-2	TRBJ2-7	TGTGCCAGCAGCTTAGCTCCCGGTAGGGAAGCCGCGAACTTC	CASSLAPGREAANF
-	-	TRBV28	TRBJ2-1	TGTGCCAGCACTTTAGGCGGCGTGGCGGACTACAATGAGCAGTTCTTC	CASTLGGVADYNEQFF
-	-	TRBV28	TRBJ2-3	TGTGCCAGCACCTCCACAGATACGCAGTATTTT	CASTSTDTQYF